The source of this T cell receptor (beta chain) is a study of blood T cell repertoires in COVID-19. Cohort assignment relied on participant-reported clinical history. J lost 4 bases, V lost 5 bases, and 8 bases had no gene match. CDR3 size: 16 residues. The germline V gene has CDR1 MNHEY and CDR2 SMNVEV (reference sequence). TCRdb's copy holds only in-frame clones and misses some; the assay was immunoSEQ multiplex PCR. The table records around 200,000 clones, 86% of them present only once. The TCR originated in a man aged 40-49 years with acute COVID-19. The chain has TRBV27 and TRBJ1-1; 12 bases fit TRBD1. Source material: PBMCs or T cells enriched from blood (not recorded which). CDR3 nucleotide sequence: TGTGCCAGCAGTCGAGGGACAGGGGGCTTTGGCACTGAAGCTTTCTTT. Its translation is CASSRGTGGFGTEAFF.